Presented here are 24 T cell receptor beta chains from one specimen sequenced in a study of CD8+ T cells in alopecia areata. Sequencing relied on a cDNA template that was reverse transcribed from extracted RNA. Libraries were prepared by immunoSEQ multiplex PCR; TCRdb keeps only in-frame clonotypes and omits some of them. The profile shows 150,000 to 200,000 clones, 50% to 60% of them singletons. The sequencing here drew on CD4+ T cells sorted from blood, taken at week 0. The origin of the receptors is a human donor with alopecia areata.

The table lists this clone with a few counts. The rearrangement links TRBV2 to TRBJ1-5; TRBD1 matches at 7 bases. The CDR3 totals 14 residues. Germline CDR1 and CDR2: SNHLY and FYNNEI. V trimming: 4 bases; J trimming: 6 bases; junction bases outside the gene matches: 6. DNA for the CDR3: TGTGCCAGCAGTGGACAGGGTGTGGGTCAGCCCCAGCATTTT. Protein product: CASSGQGVGQPQHF.

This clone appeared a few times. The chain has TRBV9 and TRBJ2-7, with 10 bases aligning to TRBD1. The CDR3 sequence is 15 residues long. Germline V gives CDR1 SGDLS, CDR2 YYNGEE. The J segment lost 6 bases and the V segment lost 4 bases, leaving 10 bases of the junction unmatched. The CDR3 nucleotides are TGTGCCAGCAGCCCGTGGGGGACAGGGGCGGGCGAGCAGTACTTC. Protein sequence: CASSPWGTGAGEQYF.

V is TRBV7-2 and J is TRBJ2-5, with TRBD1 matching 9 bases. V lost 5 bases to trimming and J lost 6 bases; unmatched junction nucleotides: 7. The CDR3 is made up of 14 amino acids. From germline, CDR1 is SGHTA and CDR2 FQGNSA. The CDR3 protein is CASSVGQGGKTQYF. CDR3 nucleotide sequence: TGTGCCAGCAGCGTGGGACAGGGTGGGAAGACCCAGTACTTC.

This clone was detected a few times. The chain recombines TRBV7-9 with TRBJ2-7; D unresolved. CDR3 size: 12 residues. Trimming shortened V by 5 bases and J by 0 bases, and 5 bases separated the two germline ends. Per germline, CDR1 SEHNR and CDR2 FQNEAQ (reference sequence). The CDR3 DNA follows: TGTGCCAGCAGCCCAGTCTCCTACGAGCAGTACTTC. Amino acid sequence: CASSPVSYEQYF. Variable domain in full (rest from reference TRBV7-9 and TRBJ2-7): DTGVSQNPRHKITKRGQNVTFRCDPISEHNRLYWYRQTLGQGPEFLTYFQNEAQLEKSRLLSDRFSAERPKGSFSTLEIQRTEQGDSAMYLCASSPVSYEQYFGPGTRLTVT.

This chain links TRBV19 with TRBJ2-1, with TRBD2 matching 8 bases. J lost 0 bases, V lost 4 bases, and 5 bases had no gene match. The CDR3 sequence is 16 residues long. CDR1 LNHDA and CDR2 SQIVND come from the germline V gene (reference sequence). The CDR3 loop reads CASSTLAGPSYNEQFF. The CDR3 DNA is TGTGCCAGTAGTACCTTAGCGGGGCCCTCCTACAATGAGCAGTTCTTC.

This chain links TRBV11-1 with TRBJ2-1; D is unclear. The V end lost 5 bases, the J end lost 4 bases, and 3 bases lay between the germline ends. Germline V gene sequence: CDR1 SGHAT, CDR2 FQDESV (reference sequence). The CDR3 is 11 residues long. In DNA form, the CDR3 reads TGTGCCAGCAGCCAGTACAATGAGCAGTTCTTC. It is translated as CASSQYNEQFF.

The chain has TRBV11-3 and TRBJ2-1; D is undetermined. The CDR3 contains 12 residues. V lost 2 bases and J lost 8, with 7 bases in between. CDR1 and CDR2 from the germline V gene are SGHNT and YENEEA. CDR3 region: CASSLPSDEQFF. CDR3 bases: TGTGCCAGCAGCTTACCGAGTGATGAGCAGTTCTTC.

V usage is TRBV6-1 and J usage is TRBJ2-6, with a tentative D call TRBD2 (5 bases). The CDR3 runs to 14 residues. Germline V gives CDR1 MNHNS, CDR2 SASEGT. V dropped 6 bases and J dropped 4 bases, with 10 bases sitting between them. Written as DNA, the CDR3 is TGTGCCAGCAGCCGGTCGGGGGGGGCCAACGTCCTGACTTTC. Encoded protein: CASSRSGGANVLTF.

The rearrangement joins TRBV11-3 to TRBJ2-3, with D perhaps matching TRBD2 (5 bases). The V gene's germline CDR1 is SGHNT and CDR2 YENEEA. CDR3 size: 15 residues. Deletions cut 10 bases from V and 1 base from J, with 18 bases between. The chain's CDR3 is CATNAIASRTDTQYF. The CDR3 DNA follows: TGTGCCACTAACGCCATAGCGTCCCGCACAGATACGCAGTATTTT. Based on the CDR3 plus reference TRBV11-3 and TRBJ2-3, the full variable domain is EAGVVQSPRYKIIEKKQPVAFWCNPISGHNTLYWYLQNLGQGPELLIRYENEEAVDDSQLPKDRFSAERLKGVDSTLKIQPAELGDSAVYLCATNAIASRTDTQYFGPGTRLTVL.

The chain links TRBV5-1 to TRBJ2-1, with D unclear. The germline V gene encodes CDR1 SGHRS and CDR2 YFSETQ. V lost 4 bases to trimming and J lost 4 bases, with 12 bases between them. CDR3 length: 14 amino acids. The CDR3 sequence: CASSLQTLYNEQFF. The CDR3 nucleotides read TGCGCCAGCAGCCTACAGACGTTATACAATGAGCAGTTCTTC.

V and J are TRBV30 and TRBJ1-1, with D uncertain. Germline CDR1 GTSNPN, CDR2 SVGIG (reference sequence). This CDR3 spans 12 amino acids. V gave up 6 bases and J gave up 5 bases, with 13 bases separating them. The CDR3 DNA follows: TGTGCCTGCGCTCCACGGCGGACTGAAGCTTTCTTT. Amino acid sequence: CACAPRRTEAFF. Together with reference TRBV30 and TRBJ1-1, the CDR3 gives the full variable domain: SQTIHQWPATLVQPVGSPLSLECTVEGTSNPNLYWYRQAAGRGLQLLFYSVGIGQISSEVPQNLSASRPQDRQFILSSKKLLLSDSGFYLCACAPRRTEAFFGQGTRLTVV.

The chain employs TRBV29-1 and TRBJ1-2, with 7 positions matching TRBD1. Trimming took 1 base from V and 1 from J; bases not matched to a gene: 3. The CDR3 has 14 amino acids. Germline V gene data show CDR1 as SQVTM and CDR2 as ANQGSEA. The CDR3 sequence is CSVEVDRVNYGYTF. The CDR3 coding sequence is TGCAGCGTTGAAGTTGACAGGGTTAACTATGGCTACACCTTC.

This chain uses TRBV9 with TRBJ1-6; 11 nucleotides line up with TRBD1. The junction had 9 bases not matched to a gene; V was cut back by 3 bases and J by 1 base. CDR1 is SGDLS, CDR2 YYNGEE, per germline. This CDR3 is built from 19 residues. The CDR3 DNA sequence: TGTGCCAGCAGCGCCCAGCTTGGACAGGGGGCTTCCTATAATTCACCCCTCCACTTT. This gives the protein CASSAQLGQGASYNSPLHF.

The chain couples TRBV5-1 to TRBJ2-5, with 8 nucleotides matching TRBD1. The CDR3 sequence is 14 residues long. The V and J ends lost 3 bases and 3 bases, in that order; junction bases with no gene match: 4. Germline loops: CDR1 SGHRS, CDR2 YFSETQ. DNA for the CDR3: TGCGCCAGCAGCTGGGGACAGGCTAAAGAGACCCAGTACTTC. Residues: CASSWGQAKETQYF.

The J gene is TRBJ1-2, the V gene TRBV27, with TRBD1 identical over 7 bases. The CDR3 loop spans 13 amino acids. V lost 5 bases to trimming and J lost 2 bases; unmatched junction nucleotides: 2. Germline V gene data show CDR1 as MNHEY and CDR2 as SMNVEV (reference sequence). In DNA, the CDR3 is TGTGCCAGCAGTCGAGGGGGCAACTATGGCTACACCTTC. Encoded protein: CASSRGGNYGYTF.

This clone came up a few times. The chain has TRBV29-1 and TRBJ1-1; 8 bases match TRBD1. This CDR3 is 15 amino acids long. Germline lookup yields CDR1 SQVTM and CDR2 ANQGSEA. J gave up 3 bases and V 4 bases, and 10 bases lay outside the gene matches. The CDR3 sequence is CSVGLQGVGDTEAFF. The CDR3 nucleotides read TGCAGCGTTGGTCTACAGGGGGTAGGGGACACTGAAGCTTTCTTT. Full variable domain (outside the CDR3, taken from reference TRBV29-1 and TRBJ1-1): SAVISQKPSRDICQRGTSLTIQCQVDSQVTMMFWYRQQPGQSLTLIATANQGSEATYESGFVIDKFPISRPNLTFSTLTVSNMSPEDSSIYLCSVGLQGVGDTEAFFGQGTRLTVV.

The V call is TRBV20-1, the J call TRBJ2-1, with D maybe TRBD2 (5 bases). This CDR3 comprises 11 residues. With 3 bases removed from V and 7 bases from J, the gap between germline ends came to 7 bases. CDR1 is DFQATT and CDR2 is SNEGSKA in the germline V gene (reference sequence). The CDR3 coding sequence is TGCAGTGCTAGCCGGAGGAATGAGCAGTTCTTC. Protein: CSASRRNEQFF.

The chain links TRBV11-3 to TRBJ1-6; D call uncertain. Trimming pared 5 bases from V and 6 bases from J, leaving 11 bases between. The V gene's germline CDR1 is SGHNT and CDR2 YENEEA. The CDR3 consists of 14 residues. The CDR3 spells CASSHLRSNSPLHF. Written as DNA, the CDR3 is TGTGCCAGCAGCCATCTTAGGAGTAATTCACCCCTCCACTTT.

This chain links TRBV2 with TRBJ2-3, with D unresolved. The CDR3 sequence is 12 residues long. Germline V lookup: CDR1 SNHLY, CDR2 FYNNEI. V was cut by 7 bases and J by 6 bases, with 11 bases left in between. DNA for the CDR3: TGTGCCAGCACTTTCCTTGGCGATACGCAGTATTTT. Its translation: CASTFLGDTQYF.

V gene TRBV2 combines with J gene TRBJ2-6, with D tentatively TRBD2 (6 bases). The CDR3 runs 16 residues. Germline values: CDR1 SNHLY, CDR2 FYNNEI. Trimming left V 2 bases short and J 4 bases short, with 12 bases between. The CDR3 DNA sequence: TGTGCCAGCAGTGAACCCGCGGGGCTCGGGGCCAACGTCCTGACTTTC. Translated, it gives CASSEPAGLGANVLTF.

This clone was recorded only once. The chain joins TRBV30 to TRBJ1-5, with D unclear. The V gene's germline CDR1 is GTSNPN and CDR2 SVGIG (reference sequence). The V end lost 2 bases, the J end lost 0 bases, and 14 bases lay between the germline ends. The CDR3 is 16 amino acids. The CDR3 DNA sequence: TGTGCCTGGAGTCCCAGGAGACTAAATAGCAATCAGCCCCAGCATTTT. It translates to CAWSPRRLNSNQPQHF.

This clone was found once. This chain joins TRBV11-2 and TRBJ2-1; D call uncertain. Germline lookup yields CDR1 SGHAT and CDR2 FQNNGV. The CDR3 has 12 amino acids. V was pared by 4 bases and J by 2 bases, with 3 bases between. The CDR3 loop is CASSSPYNEQFF. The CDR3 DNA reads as TGTGCCAGCAGCTCCCCCTACAATGAGCAGTTCTTC.

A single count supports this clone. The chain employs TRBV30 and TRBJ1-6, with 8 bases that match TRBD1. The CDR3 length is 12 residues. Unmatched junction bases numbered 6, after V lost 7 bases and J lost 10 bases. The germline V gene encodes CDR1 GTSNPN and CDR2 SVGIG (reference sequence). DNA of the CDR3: TGTGCCTCCGGACAGGGAAGATCACCCCTCCACTTT. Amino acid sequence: CASGQGRSPLHF.

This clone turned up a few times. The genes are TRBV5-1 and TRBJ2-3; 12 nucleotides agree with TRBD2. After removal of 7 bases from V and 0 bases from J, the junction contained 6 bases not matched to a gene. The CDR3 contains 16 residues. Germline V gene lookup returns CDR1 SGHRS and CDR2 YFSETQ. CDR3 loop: CASYQLAGGSTDTQYF. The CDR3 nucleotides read TGCGCCAGCTATCAACTAGCGGGGGGTAGCACAGATACGCAGTATTTT.